These T cell receptor beta chains were read from a single sample in a study of shared T cell receptors in the human thymus. Method: immunoSEQ multiplex PCR; TCRdb's copy keeps in-frame clones and lacks some. The table lists hundreds of thousands of clones, more than 70% of them singletons. These data were also reused for a study on human thymus T cells.

Specimen: thymocytes. These receptors all stem from a boy under three years old with a congenital heart defect. Each CDR3 is given with its conserved first and last residue. Each record gives: D gene, V gene, J gene, clone size, CDR3 DNA, CDR3 protein. A D gene is named only where the DNA matches it firmly. Only part of the rows carry a size: once, few, many, or a class if the clone is expanded.

TRBD1	TRBV28	TRBJ2-3	.	TGTGCCAGCAGTTTAAAGGGGGAAGGACAGGAGAAACACACAGATACGCAGTATTTT	CASSLKGEGQEKHTDTQYF
TRBD2	TRBV15	TRBJ2-1	.	TGTGCCACCGCAGTTCGCCTAGCGGGCAGGAGCTCCTACAATGAGCAGTTCTTC	CATAVRLAGRSSYNEQFF
.	TRBV18	TRBJ1-1	.	TGTGCCAGCTCACCATCGGGGTCGAACACTGAAGCTTTCTTT	CASSPSGSNTEAFF
TRBD1	TRBV6-1	TRBJ1-1	.	TGTGCCAGCCTGGGACAGGTTGAAGCTTTCTTT	CASLGQVEAFF
.	TRBV4-3	TRBJ2-1	.	TGCGCCAGCAGCCAAACCCCGGACTACCGGCGAATTGAGCAGTTCTTC	CASSQTPDYRRIEQFF
.	TRBV19	TRBJ1-2	.	TGTGCCAGTAGTAGGGGACTTCTCTATGGCTACACCTTC	CASSRGLLYGYTF
.	TRBV28	TRBJ2-2	.	TGTGCCAGCAGTTTATCTCAAATCCAGGGCCCCGGGGAGCTGTTTTTT	CASSLSQIQGPGELFF
.	TRBV4-1	TRBJ1-5	.	TGCGCCAGCAGCCCCCGGTTGACTGTTAGCAATCAGCCCCAGCATTTT	CASSPRLTVSNQPQHF
TRBD2	TRBV14	TRBJ2-3	once	TGTGCCAGCAGCCAAGCTCCGACGCGGGGGGGCCGTACGCAGTATTTT	CASSQAPTRGGRTQYF
.	TRBV4-2	TRBJ1-2	.	TGTGCCAGCAGCCAAGATGAGGGCTACACCTTC	CASSQDEGYTF
TRBD1	TRBV4-3	TRBJ2-7	.	TGCGCCAGCAGCCAGCGCTTACAGGGGTACGAGCAGTACTTC	CASSQRLQGYEQYF
TRBD2	TRBV9	TRBJ2-1	.	TGTGCCAGCAGCCCAACTAGCGGTCCTTACAATGAGCAGTTCTTC	CASSPTSGPYNEQFF
.	TRBV27	TRBJ2-5	.	TGTGCCAGCAGTCGTCCGGGATCACGAGAGACCCAGTACTTC	CASSRPGSRETQYF
TRBD2	TRBV9	TRBJ2-1	.	TGTGCCAGCAGCGAGGCCCGGGGGGGCTTAGATGAGCAGTTCTTC	CASSEARGGLDEQFF
TRBD2	TRBV10-2	TRBJ2-7	.	TGCGCCAGCAGTGGGGGGGTAGCGGGAGGGAACGAGCAGTACTTC	CASSGGVAGGNEQYF
TRBD1	TRBV7-9	TRBJ2-7	.	TGTGCCAGCAGCTATGGGATCCGGGACAGGAGTTACGAGCAGTACTTC	CASSYGIRDRSYEQYF
TRBD2	TRBV27	TRBJ2-2	.	TGTGCCAGCAGTTACGAACTAGCGGGACCCGGGGAGCTGTTTTTT	CASSYELAGPGELFF
.	TRBV27	TRBJ2-7	.	TGTGCCAGCAGTTTAGAGTCGAAAAGGCAAGGGGCCTCCTACGAGCAGTACTTC	CASSLESKRQGASYEQYF
.	TRBV30	TRBJ1-2	few	TGTGCCTGGAGTACCTTAGGGGCCTATGGCTACACCTTC	CAWSTLGAYGYTF
.	TRBV6-5	TRBJ1-3	.	TGTGCCAGCAGTTACATGCCAAGGGGGTCCGGAAACACCATATATTTT	CASSYMPRGSGNTIYF
.	TRBV27	TRBJ2-1	.	TGTGCCAGCAGTAAGACTAGATATAATGAGCAGTTCTTC	CASSKTRYNEQFF
.	TRBV7-6	TRBJ1-1	.	TGTGCCAGCAGCTTAGAAATTTTGGGAGATGAAGCTTTCTTT	CASSLEILGDEAFF
TRBD2	TRBV29-1	TRBJ2-1	.	TGCAGCGTTGAGGGACTAGCGGGACGCGGAAATGAGCAGTTCTTC	CSVEGLAGRGNEQFF
.	TRBV4-3	TRBJ2-3	once	TGCGCCAGCAGCCAAGCCCTTAGCACAGATACGCAGTATTTT	CASSQALSTDTQYF
TRBD2	TRBV11-2	TRBJ2-7	.	TGTGCCAGCACCCTTAGACTAGCGGACTACGAGCAGTACTTC	CASTLRLADYEQYF
.	TRBV6-5	TRBJ2-7	once	TGTGCCAGCAGTTCTCCAGGTTCCTACGAGCAGTACTTC	CASSSPGSYEQYF
.	TRBV4-3	TRBJ2-1	.	TGCGCCAGCAGCCAAGATTCCGGGATTACCTACAATGAGCAGTTCTTC	CASSQDSGITYNEQFF
TRBD2	TRBV4-3	TRBJ2-7	.	TGCGCCAGCAGCCCCGAGTCTAGCGGGTTCTGGTTCGAGCAGTACTTC	CASSPESSGFWFEQYF
.	TRBV11-2	TRBJ2-6	.	TGTGCCAGCAGCTCCTTATACAAGACTGGGGCCAACGTCCTGACTTTC	CASSSLYKTGANVLTF
TRBD1	TRBV27	TRBJ2-7	.	TGTGCCAGCAGTCCCACCCAGGACAGGGTCTACGAGCAGTACTTC	CASSPTQDRVYEQYF
TRBD2	TRBV29-1	TRBJ2-1	.	TGCAGCGGTATACTAGCGGCCTCCTACAATGAGCAGTTCTTC	CSGILAASYNEQFF
.	TRBV27	TRBJ1-3	.	TGTGCCAGCAGTCTGGGGGGGCCTGGAAACACCATATATTTT	CASSLGGPGNTIYF
.	TRBV30	TRBJ1-5	.	TGTGCCTGGAGTGTAAAATCAAGGGCAGCGGATCAGCCCCAGCATTTT	CAWSVKSRAADQPQHF
TRBD2	TRBV19	TRBJ2-1	.	TGTGCCAGTTCTTTTCCGGGACTAGCGGGGGGGCCAGATGAGCAGTTCTTC	CASSFPGLAGGPDEQFF
TRBD1	TRBV29-1	TRBJ1-5	.	TGCAGCGTGGTGACAGGGAGCGGTCAGCCCCAGCATTTT	CSVVTGSGQPQHF
TRBD2	TRBV4-3	TRBJ2-2	.	TGCGCCAGCAGCCAAGAGAACGGGAGGGTAGACACCGGGGAGCTGTTTTTT	CASSQENGRVDTGELFF
.	TRBV7-9	TRBJ1-2	.	TGTGCCAGCAGCTCGATTACAGGGTTGTATGGCTACACCTTC	CASSSITGLYGYTF
.	TRBV7-2	TRBJ1-2	.	TGTGCCAGCAGCTTGGGAGGGAACTATGGCTACACCTTC	CASSLGGNYGYTF
TRBD1	TRBV5-4	TRBJ2-4	.	TGTGCCAGCAGCTTGTACCCAGGGGGTTCGCACATTCAGTACTTC	CASSLYPGGSHIQYF
TRBD2	TRBV28	TRBJ2-2	.	TGTGCCAGCAGTTTATGCCCCGCTAGCGGCCCAGCCGGGGAGCTGTTTTTT	CASSLCPASGPAGELFF
TRBD2	TRBV7-3	TRBJ2-1	few	TGTGCCAGCAGCTCCCTAGCGGGGGCCGTCTACAATGAGCAGTTCTTC	CASSSLAGAVYNEQFF
TRBD1	TRBV4-1	TRBJ2-7	.	TGCGCCAGCAGCCAAAGATTAAGGGGGCTCTACGAGCAGTACTTC	CASSQRLRGLYEQYF
TRBD1	TRBV19	TRBJ1-2	.	TGTGCCAGTAGTCCTACCCACAGGGGGCTTACGTATGGCTACACCTTC	CASSPTHRGLTYGYTF
TRBD2	TRBV9	TRBJ2-5	.	TGTGCCAGCAGCCCGGGAGGGACTAGCGGGATCCAAGCATCGGAGACCCAGTACTTC	CASSPGGTSGIQASETQYF
TRBD1	TRBV7-9	TRBJ2-1	.	TGTGCCAGCAGATCGACAGGGGGTAATGAGCAGTTCTTC	CASRSTGGNEQFF
.	TRBV19	TRBJ1-1	.	TGTGCCAGTAGTATCCAGCCCCCCCCGGGACTCCCCCCGGGGAACACTGAAGCTTTCTTT	CASSIQPPPGLPPGNTEAFF
.	TRBV6-5	TRBJ1-5	.	TGTGCCAGCAGTTTTACACCGAGGGTGGCCCAGCATTTT	CASSFTPRVAQHF
.	TRBV5-1	TRBJ2-1	.	TGCGCCAGCAGCTCCGGGGGACCCGTCCCTATCCCCCTCCATGAGCAGTTCTTC	CASSSGGPVPIPLHEQFF
TRBD2	TRBV6-5	TRBJ2-7	.	TGTGCCAGCAGTCCGGGGAGGGACTGCGAGCAGTACTTC	CASSPGRDCEQYF
TRBD1	TRBV30	TRBJ2-7	.	TGTGCCTGGAGGCTAGGGGGCTGGAGCTCCTACGAGCAGTACTTC	CAWRLGGWSSYEQYF
.	TRBV11-2	TRBJ2-7	.	TGTGCCAGCAGCCCGATCACGACTCGTCGTCACGAGCAGTACTTC	CASSPITTRRHEQYF
.	TRBV29-1	TRBJ2-5	.	TGCAGCGTAAATCAGGGTTTTGGGGAGACCCAGTACTTC	CSVNQGFGETQYF
.	TRBV28	TRBJ2-5	.	TGTGCCAGCAGTCTCCGGAGAGGAGAAGAGACCCAGTACTTC	CASSLRRGEETQYF
.	TRBV4-1	TRBJ1-4	.	TGCGCCAGCAGCCAAGTGTCCGTTTCCCTTGAAAAACTGTTTTTT	CASSQVSVSLEKLFF